A selection of T cell receptor beta chains follows, all from one sample in a study of Ad26.COV2.S vaccination and SARS-CoV-2 variants. Measured with immunoSEQ multiplex PCR; TCRdb has only the in-frame clones, and not every one. This table holds more than 300,000 clones, about 88% found once. Source: peripheral blood, taken in a trial of Ad26.COV2.S vaccine versus placebo. The receptors shown here come from a person aged 18 to 65 who received the Ad26.COV2.S COVID-19 vaccine or a placebo. CDR3s include the opening cysteine and the closing phenylalanine or tryptophan. Each record gives: clone size, V gene, J gene, D gene, CDR3 protein, CDR3 DNA. The D gene is left open where the match is weak. Clone size, where shown, is once, few, many, or a class for clones that have expanded.

>NA|TRBV6-5|TRBJ2-7|NA
CASSSWQGSSYEQYF
TGTGCCAGCAGTTCTTGGCAGGGGAGCTCCTACGAGCAGTACTTC
>NA|TRBV7-2|TRBJ2-3|NA
CASSSGTSTDTQYF
TGTGCCAGCAGCTCCGGGACCAGCACAGATACGCAGTATTTT
>NA|TRBV9|TRBJ1-3|NA
CASSVGGGLSSGNTIYF
TGTGCCAGCAGCGTAGGAGGGGGTCTCAGCTCTGGAAACACCATATATTTT
>NA|TRBV5-1|TRBJ2-5|NA
CASSLQGNKETQYF
TGCGCCAGCAGCTTACAGGGTAACAAAGAGACCCAGTACTTC
>NA|TRBV18|TRBJ1-1|NA
CASSPGGAEAFF
TGTGCCAGCTCACCGGGGGGGGCTGAAGCTTTCTTT
>NA|TRBV7-9|TRBJ2-3|NA
CASNPSTDTQYF
TGTGCCAGCAACCCTAGCACAGATACGCAGTATTTT
>NA|TRBV11-2|TRBJ1-1|TRBD1
CASSSATGYNTEAFF
TGTGCCAGCAGCTCCGCGACAGGGTACAACACTGAAGCTTTCTTT
>NA|TRBV11-1|TRBJ1-1|NA
CASSLVAATEAFF
TGTGCCAGCAGCTTAGTGGCAGCCACTGAAGCTTTCTTT
>NA|TRBV11-2|TRBJ2-3|TRBD1
CASSLDRGQGAITQYF
TGTGCCAGCAGCTTAGATCGGGGACAGGGGGCGATTACGCAGTATTTT
>once|TRBV27|TRBJ2-5|NA
CASSRVVQETQYF
TGTGCCAGCAGTAGGGTAGTCCAAGAGACCCAGTACTTC
>NA|TRBV5-1|TRBJ2-1|NA
CASSLGQTHNEQFF
TGCGCCAGCAGCTTGGGACAGACTCACAATGAGCAGTTCTTC
>few|TRBV6-5|TRBJ2-1|NA
CASSYSTRIGNEQFF
TGTGCCAGCAGTTACTCGACTAGAATCGGCAATGAGCAGTTCTTC
>few|TRBV19|TRBJ1-5|NA
CASSIAEAQPQHF
TGTGCCAGTAGTATAGCAGAAGCTCAGCCCCAGCATTTT
>NA|TRBV2|TRBJ1-5|NA
CASSGTNSNQPQHF
TGTGCCAGCAGTGGGACAAATAGCAATCAGCCCCAGCATTTT
>NA|TRBV6-5|TRBJ2-1|NA
CASSLPGWQFF
TGTGCCAGCAGCCTACCGGGGTGGCAGTTCTTC
>NA|TRBV7-9|TRBJ1-1|NA
CASSLVQGRNTEAFF
TGTGCCAGCAGCTTAGTACAGGGTCGGAACACTGAAGCTTTCTTT
>NA|TRBV7-6|TRBJ2-7|TRBD2
CASSSRTSGVYEQYF
TGTGCCAGCAGCTCCAGGACTAGCGGGGTTTACGAGCAGTACTTC
>NA|TRBV5-1|TRBJ1-4|TRBD1
CASSLGQGGEKLFF
TGCGCCAGCAGCCTCGGACAGGGGGGAGAAAAACTGTTTTTT
>NA|TRBV3-1/TRBV3-2|TRBJ2-4|NA
CASSPPTRNIQYF
TGTGCCAGCAGCCCTCCCACCAGGAACATTCAGTACTTC
>NA|TRBV30|TRBJ1-2|NA
CAWSKGSPPVRGYTF
TGTGCCTGGAGTAAGGGCAGCCCGCCGGTTAGGGGCTACACCTTC
>NA|TRBV4-3|TRBJ2-1|TRBD1
CASSQDRAGGASNEQFF
TGCGCCAGCAGCCAAGATAGGGCAGGGGGCGCTTCCAATGAGCAGTTCTTC
>once|TRBV4-1|TRBJ1-5|NA
CASSPPGRRGDQPQHF
TGCGCCAGCAGCCCCCCCGGGAGGAGAGGCGATCAGCCCCAGCATTTT
>once|TRBV12-5|TRBJ1-4|NA
CASGLPRGGTIPLATNEKLFF
TGTGCTAGTGGTTTGCCTCGGGGGGGGACGATTCCTCTGGCAACTAATGAAAAACTGTTTTTT
>once|TRBV14|TRBJ2-7|NA
CASSLSSGLYEQYF
TGTGCCAGCAGCCTTTCCAGCGGACTCTACGAGCAGTACTTC
>NA|TRBV6-6|TRBJ1-6|NA
CASSYQDPTENSPLHF
TGTGCCAGCAGTTACCAAGACCCCACGGAGAATTCACCCCTCCACTTT
>NA|TRBV28|TRBJ1-1|NA
CASSLDPHRWGNTEAFF
TGTGCCAGCAGTTTAGACCCGCACAGGTGGGGGAACACTGAAGCTTTCTTT